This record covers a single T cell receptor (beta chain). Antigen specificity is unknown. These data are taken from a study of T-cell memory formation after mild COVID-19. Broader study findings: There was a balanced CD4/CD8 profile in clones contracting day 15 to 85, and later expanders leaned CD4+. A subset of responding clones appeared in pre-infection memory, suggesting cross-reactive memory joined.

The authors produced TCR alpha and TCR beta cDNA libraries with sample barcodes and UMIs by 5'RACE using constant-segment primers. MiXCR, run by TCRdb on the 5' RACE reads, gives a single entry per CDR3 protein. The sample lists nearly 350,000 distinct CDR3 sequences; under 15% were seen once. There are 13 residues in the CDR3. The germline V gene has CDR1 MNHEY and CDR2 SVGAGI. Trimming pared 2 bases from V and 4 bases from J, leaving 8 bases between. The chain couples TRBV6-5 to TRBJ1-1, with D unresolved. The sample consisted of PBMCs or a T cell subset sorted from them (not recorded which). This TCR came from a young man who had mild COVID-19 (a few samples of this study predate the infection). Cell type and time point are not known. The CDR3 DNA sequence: TGTGCCAGCAGTTACAGCTTAAGCACTGAAGCTTTCTTT. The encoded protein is CASSYSLSTEAFF.